This T cell receptor beta chain comes out of a study of blood T cell repertoires in COVID-19. Overall study: Sources were T cells, B-cell-depleted T cells, or PBMCs; the material itself was cDNA or gDNA.

The protocol was immunoSEQ multiplex PCR, while the TCRdb copy is restricted to in-frame clones and leaves out a portion. This sample carries nearly 350,000 clones, 91% of them seen once, and the ten largest clones take under 3.5%. Germline CDR1 SGHNT, CDR2 YYREEE (reference sequence). Trimming shortened V by 1 base and J by 4 bases, and 14 bases separated the two germline ends. This CDR3 contains 15 residues. The TCR comes from a woman between 18 and 30 years old who had recovered from COVID-19. The chain couples TRBV5-4 to TRBJ1-2; D uncertain. Sequencing input: peripheral blood. The CDR3 nucleotides are TGTGCCAGCAGCTTGTCAACCGCTGTTAGCTATGGCTACACCTTC. Translating gives CASSLSTAVSYGYTF.